A single sample is the source of the 12 T cell receptor beta chains below, sequenced in a study of blood T cell repertoires in COVID-19. Clones were sequenced by immunoSEQ multiplex PCR, and TCRdb holds only the in-frame ones, with some missing. There are about 14,000 clones in the sample; around 70% occur only once, and about 20% lies in the top ten. The sequenced sample was peripheral blood. All receptors derive from a boy aged 2 to 10 with active or convalescent COVID-19.

The sample holds a few counts of this clone. DNA of the CDR3: TGTGCCAGCAGTTTAGCAATTATGGGGGACTTTAGCTCCTACGAGCAGTACGTC. The encoded protein is CASSLAIMGDFSSYEQYV. The V gene is TRBV27, the J gene TRBJ2-7; D might be TRBD2 (6 bases). The CDR3 is 18 residues long. V lost 2 bases and J 0 bases, leaving 20 bases between the germline ends. Germline CDR1 reads MNHEY; CDR2 reads SMNVEV (reference sequence).

The CDR3 protein is CASSTGGNNEKLFF. The CDR3 DNA reads as TGTGCCAGCAGTACAGGGGGGAATAATGAAAAACTGTTTTTT. This chain links TRBV28 with TRBJ1-4; 8 bases map to TRBD1. CDR3 length: 14 residues. V dropped 5 bases and J dropped 4; count of bases not matched to a gene: 3. Germline V CDR1 and CDR2: MDHEN, SYDVKM. The full variable domain, with the rest looked up from reference TRBV28 and TRBJ1-4, is DVKVTQSSRYLVKRTGEKVFLECVQDMDHENMFWYRQDPGLGLRLIYFSYDVKMKEKGDIPEGYSVSREKKERFSLILESASTNQTSMYLCASSTGGNNEKLFFGSGTQLSVL.

This clone appeared once. V gene TRBV6-2 or TRBV6-3 combines with J gene TRBJ1-1, with a weak D call TRBD1 (6 bases). Germline CDR1 reads MNHEY; CDR2 reads SVGEGT. The germline V and J ends were trimmed by 5 bases and 4 bases, with 17 bases remaining between them. The CDR3 is 15 amino acids. The CDR3 loop is CASSPGGPTGTEAFF. Here the CDR3 DNA reads TGTGCCAGCAGTCCCGGGGGGCCCACGGGCACTGAAGCTTTCTTT.

The chain recombines TRBV7-2 with TRBJ2-5; D is perhaps TRBD2 (6 bases). V was shortened by 5 bases and J by 3 bases, with 13 bases between the two germline ends. The germline V gene has CDR1 SGHTA and CDR2 FQGNSA. The CDR3 sequence is 14 residues long. CDR3 sequence (DNA): TGTGCCAGCAGCCGCAGGCGGGGAGAAGAGACCCAGTACTTC. This encodes CASSRRRGEETQYF.

The V and J genes are TRBV27 and TRBJ1-6; maybe TRBD1 (5 bases). Between the trimmed V and J ends, which lost 6 bases and 14 bases, there was a span of 17 bases. Germline CDR1 is MNHEY and CDR2 is SMNVEV (reference sequence). The CDR3 sequence is 13 residues long. The CDR3 DNA is TGTGCCAGCAGGCCCGTGGCCAAGGGGACCCTCCACTTT. It yields the protein CASRPVAKGTLHF.

This sequence joins TRBV27 and TRBJ2-1; D not resolved. Germline V gives CDR1 MNHEY, CDR2 SMNVEV (reference sequence). CDR3 length: 12 amino acids. Deletions cut 7 bases from V and 8 bases from J, with 12 bases between. CDR3 region: CASKDFGYEQFF. CDR3 in DNA: TGTGCCAGCAAAGACTTCGGATATGAGCAGTTCTTC.

This sequence joins TRBV4-1 and TRBJ2-1; 11 bases agree with TRBD2. This CDR3 comprises 17 residues. V lost 0 bases, J lost 4 bases, and 5 bases stayed unmatched. Germline lookup yields CDR1 MGHRA and CDR2 YSYEKL. CDR3 sequence: CASSQDRLAGGYNEQFF. CDR3 nucleotides: TGCGCCAGCAGCCAAGATCGTCTAGCGGGGGGTTACAATGAGCAGTTCTTC.

The gene calls are TRBV5-1 and TRBJ2-5, with 7 bases matching TRBD2. CDR1 is SGHRS, CDR2 YFSETQ, per germline. This CDR3 is 14 amino acids long. Trimming cost V 1 base and J 4 bases; bases outside gene matches: 4. The CDR3, as DNA: TGCGCCAGCAGCTTGACTAGCGCGGGAGAGACCCAGTACTTC. Protein product: CASSLTSAGETQYF.

The genes are TRBV7-2 and TRBJ1-5; 9 positions match TRBD1. With V trimmed by 4 bases and J by 7 bases, 2 bases remained unmatched. Per the germline V gene, CDR1 is SGHTA and CDR2 is FQGNSA. CDR3 length equals 13 residues. For the CDR3, the DNA is TGTGCCAGCAGCTGGACAGGGGACCAGCCCCAGCATTTT. It translates to CASSWTGDQPQHF.

By share, this clone counts as large. The chain employs TRBV15 and TRBJ2-7, with 16 nucleotides matching TRBD2. This CDR3 is built from 18 residues. Germline V gene data show CDR1 as LNHNV and CDR2 as YYDKDF (reference sequence). With V trimmed by 0 bases and J by 0 bases, 2 bases remained unmatched. CDR3 loop: CATSREGLAGGNSYEQYF. The CDR3 nucleotides read TGTGCCACCAGCAGAGAGGGACTAGCGGGAGGGAACTCCTACGAGCAGTACTTC.

The rearrangement uses TRBV24-1 and TRBJ2-7; possible D gene TRBD2, 7 bases. Germline V gene data show CDR1 as KGHDR and CDR2 as SFDVKD. The CDR3 runs to 13 residues. The V gene lost 5 bases and the J gene lost 4 bases, with 11 bases spanning the gap. The CDR3 is CATSGGGAYEQYF. CDR3 in DNA: TGTGCCACCAGTGGCGGGGGCGCGTACGAGCAGTACTTC.

J is TRBJ2-7 and V is TRBV23-1; 10 positions agree with TRBD2. TRBV23-1 qualifies as an ORF whose function is uncertain. The J segment lost 6 bases and the V segment lost 4 bases, leaving 9 bases of the junction unmatched. This CDR3 is built from 15 residues. The CDR3 is CASSPTGTSETEQYF. The CDR3 nucleotides read TGCGCCAGCAGTCCTACCGGGACTAGCGAAACCGAGCAGTACTTC.